This T cell receptor (beta chain) was recorded in a study of preoperative IRX-2 immunotherapy in early breast cancer. Sample treatment: preoperative locoregional IRX-2 cytokine immunotherapy. Samples came from a phase Ib trial of preoperative locoregional IRX-2 cytokine immunotherapy. Assay: immunoSEQ multiplex PCR; the TCRdb copy retains only in-frame clones and omits some. This table holds approximately 28,000 clones, around 74% found once. The sample was lymph node tissue, taken after IRX-2 immunotherapy. The TCR sequence derives from a human donor with breast cancer.

CDR3 sequence reads: CASSATWFMGGAYEQYF. DNA of the CDR3: TGTGCCAGCAGCGCCACCTGGTTCATGGGGGGTGCCTACGAGCAGTACTTC. This chain connects TRBV11-3 to TRBJ2-7; TRBD2 is a possible D gene (6 bases). The CDR3 runs 17 residues. Germline lookup yields CDR1 SGHNT and CDR2 YENEEA. The V and J ends lost 5 bases and 2 bases respectively, with 22 bases between them.